This T cell receptor (beta chain) originates from a study of glioma-infiltrating T cells after dendritic cell vaccination. Overall study: Autologous tumor lysate was loaded overnight onto monocyte-derived dendritic cells grown less than 8 days with IL-4 and GM-CSF.

TCRdb's table, derived via immunoSEQ multiplex PCR, lists solely in-frame clones and lacks some. Counted here are some 24,000 clones, around 92% occurring once; the ten biggest clones make up about 3.2%. As to time point: after dendritic cell vaccination, including at tumor progression/relapse. The CDR3 length is 16 residues. The junction had 10 bases not matched to a gene; V was cut back by 4 bases and J by 5 bases. From germline, CDR1 is SGDLS and CDR2 YYNGEE. The TCR originated in a human donor with glioblastoma. The material sequenced was blood, taken after dendritic cell vaccination. The rearrangement uses TRBV9 and TRBJ2-5; TRBD2 matches at 11 bases. DNA of the CDR3: TGTGCCAGCAGCCCGGGACTAGCGGCTAAGGGGGAGACCCAGTACTTC. Amino acid sequence: CASSPGLAAKGETQYF.